These 21 T cell receptor beta chains were all obtained from the same sample, sequenced in a study of T cell repertoires in cytomegalovirus infection. TCRdb passed the reads through MiXCR, listing each CDR3 protein once. The table has around 740,000 distinct CDR3 sequences, approximately 40% seen once; the top ten hold about 2.8%. The material sequenced was PBMCs. The receptors were sampled from a human donor in good health (CMV status not recorded). Some clones in this sample may be carry-over from other donors' samples.

The CDR3: CASSYPGQPRGDTF. The CDR3 DNA follows: TGTGCCAGCAGTTACCCGGGACAGCCCCGTGGGGACACCTTC. The chain links TRBV5-4 to TRBJ1-2, with 7 bases aligning to TRBD1. The ends lost 5 bases at V and 12 bases at J; junction bases unmatched: 16. The CDR3 is made up of 14 amino acids. The germline CDR1 and CDR2 sequences are SGHNT and YYREEE (reference sequence). Combining the CDR3 with reference TRBV5-4 and TRBJ1-2 gives the whole variable domain ETGVTQSPTHLIKTRGQQVTLRCSSQSGHNTVSWYQQALGQGPQFIFQYYREEENGRGNFPPRFSGLQFPNYSSELNVNALELDDSALYLCASSYPGQPRGDTFGSGTRLTVV.

The chain carries TRBV27 and TRBJ1-4; D gene uncertain. V lost 2 bases and J 7 bases, leaving 11 bases between the germline ends. The CDR3 loop spans 14 amino acids. Germline V gene sequence: CDR1 MNHEY, CDR2 SMNVEV (reference sequence). The CDR3 region has the DNA TGTGCCAGCAGTTTACAAGGGATTGGTGAAAAACTGTTTTTT. The encoded protein is CASSLQGIGEKLFF.

This clonotype was detected a few times. V usage is TRBV28 and J usage is TRBJ1-1; possibly TRBD1 for D (5 bases). Trimming took off 8 bases at V and 6 bases at J, with 16 bases between the two ends. CDR3 length: 13 residues. Germline V gene lookup returns CDR1 MDHEN and CDR2 SYDVKM. Written as DNA, the CDR3 is TGTGCCAGCCCGCAGGGTGAGTCTCCTGAAGCTTTCTTT. Translating gives CASPQGESPEAFF.

The chain has TRBV5-4 and TRBJ2-1; tentative D call: TRBD1 (5 bases). Trimming took off 0 bases at V and 4 bases at J, with 17 bases between the two ends. CDR3 length equals 17 residues. Germline CDR1 SGHNT, CDR2 YYREEE (reference sequence). The CDR3 DNA is TGTGCCAGCAGCTTGGCCTCGAGGACACACTTTTACAATGAGCAGTTCTTC. It specifies CASSLASRTHFYNEQFF. Looking up the rest from reference TRBV5-4 and TRBJ2-1 gives the full variable domain: ETGVTQSPTHLIKTRGQQVTLRCSSQSGHNTVSWYQQALGQGPQFIFQYYREEENGRGNFPPRFSGLQFPNYSSELNVNALELDDSALYLCASSLASRTHFYNEQFFGPGTRLTVL.

This clonotype was counted between two and nine times. The rearrangement uses TRBV12-3 or TRBV12-4 and TRBJ2-5; 12 positions match TRBD2. V was pared by 4 bases and J by 5 bases, with 14 bases of the junction left unmatched. The CDR3 loop spans 18 amino acids. The CDR3 here is CASSWATRTSGVQETQYF. The DNA of the CDR3 is TGTGCCAGCAGTTGGGCGACAAGGACTAGCGGGGTGCAGGAGACCCAGTACTTC.

This clonotype has more than one count but fewer than ten. The chain uses TRBV28 and TRBJ2-7; 12 bases are shared with TRBD1. J lost 2 bases, V lost 6 bases, and 14 bases had no gene match. The CDR3 consists of 18 residues. Germline CDR1 MDHEN, CDR2 SYDVKM. The chain's CDR3 is CASRLGTGGGKRAYEQYF. The CDR3 DNA reads as TGTGCCAGCAGACTTGGGACAGGGGGCGGCAAGAGGGCCTACGAGCAGTACTTC. The whole variable domain, filled in from reference TRBV28 and TRBJ2-7, reads DVKVTQSSRYLVKRTGEKVFLECVQDMDHENMFWYRQDPGLGLRLIYFSYDVKMKEKGDIPEGYSVSREKKERFSLILESASTNQTSMYLCASRLGTGGGKRAYEQYFGPGTRLTVT.

This chain uses TRBV7-2 with TRBJ2-1; D is perhaps TRBD2 (6 bases). Deletions cut 5 bases from V and 0 bases from J, with 14 bases between. This CDR3 is built from 16 residues. Germline V lookup: CDR1 SGHTA, CDR2 FQGNSA. The CDR3 spells CASSDNSGSSYNEQFF. CDR3 DNA sequence: TGTGCCAGCAGCGATAATAGCGGTAGCTCCTACAATGAGCAGTTCTTC.

This clonotype was seen at least ten times. The chain employs TRBV28 and TRBJ2-7; D might be TRBD2 (5 bases). The CDR3 totals 16 residues. Per the germline V gene, CDR1 is MDHEN and CDR2 is SYDVKM. Trimming removed 1 base from V and 2 bases from J, with 15 bases in between. The CDR3 loop reads CASSLSLVEGTYEQYF. For the CDR3, the DNA is TGTGCCAGCAGTTTATCCCTCGTTGAGGGAACCTACGAGCAGTACTTC.

The table lists this clonotype with a few counts. The chain links TRBV6-6 to TRBJ1-1, with a tentative D call TRBD1 (5 bases). The CDR3 length is 15 residues. The V end lost 4 bases, the J end lost 2 bases, and 14 bases lay between the germline ends. CDR1 and CDR2 (germline): MNHNY, SVGAGI (reference sequence). CDR3 protein: CASSWDGGGNTEAFF. CDR3 DNA sequence: TGTGCCAGCAGTTGGGACGGGGGGGGTAACACTGAAGCTTTCTTT.

A few counts support this clonotype. This sequence joins TRBV4-1 and TRBJ2-5; the D gene is possibly TRBD1 (5 bases). The CDR3 sequence is 14 residues long. The germline V gene has CDR1 MGHRA and CDR2 YSYEKL. The ends were cut back, 1 base at V and 4 bases at J, with 10 bases in the middle. The CDR3 loop is CASSQGARGETQYF. The DNA for the CDR3 is TGCGCCAGCAGCCAAGGCGCAAGGGGAGAGACCCAGTACTTC.

J is TRBJ1-4 and V is TRBV5-1; D may be TRBD1 (5 bases). Germline CDR1 and CDR2: SGHRS and YFSETQ. The CDR3 extends over 13 amino acids. Trimming took 2 bases from V and 7 from J, leaving 9 bases between them. CDR3 sequence: CASSFRTLEKLFF. DNA of the CDR3: TGCGCCAGCAGCTTTCGGACACTTGAAAAACTGTTTTTT.

As to this clonotype: At one end the junction does not follow the germline gene, possibly because of a read error. The chain couples TRBV6-8 to TRBJ2-3, with unresolved D. Germline CDR1 MNHGY, CDR2 SAAAGT. The CDR3 is made up of 14 amino acids. This CDR3 reads CASSHSGSTDTQYF. CDR3 DNA sequence: TGTGCCAGCAGTCACTCGGGTAGCACAGATACGCAGTATTTT.

This clonotype was found a few times. The genes are TRBV4-1 and TRBJ1-1; possibly TRBD1 for D (5 bases). With 4 bases removed from V and 6 bases from J, the gap between germline ends came to 21 bases. Germline CDR1 is MGHRA and CDR2 is YSYEKL. CDR3 size: 16 residues. The CDR3 DNA reads TGCGCCAGCAGCCTCATCGGAACCGGGACGACGGCTGAAGCTTTCTTT. Protein sequence: CASSLIGTGTTAEAFF.

The rearrangement uses TRBV2 and TRBJ2-7, with 11 bases matching TRBD1. CDR3 length: 15 residues. Germline V gene lookup returns CDR1 SNHLY and CDR2 FYNNEI. With V trimmed by 6 bases and J by 1 base, 5 bases remained unmatched. The CDR3 nucleotides are TGTGCCAGCAGCCCCAGGGACAGGGGGTCCTACGAGCAGTACTTC. Its protein is CASSPRDRGSYEQYF.

This sequence joins TRBV2 and TRBJ1-4, with 7 bases identical to TRBD1. The CDR3 runs 14 residues. The germline gives CDR1 SNHLY, CDR2 FYNNEI. J was trimmed by 0 bases and V by 8 bases; bases with no gene match: 3. DNA of the CDR3: TGTGCCAGCTGCCAGGGGGCAACTAATGAAAAACTGTTTTTT. This gives the protein CASCQGATNEKLFF.

The rearrangement links TRBV7-2 to TRBJ1-1; TRBD1 aligns across 8 bases. The CDR3 length is 15 residues. V shed 5 bases, J shed 0 bases, and the junction held 5 bases outside the gene matches. Looked up from germline, CDR1 is SGHTA and CDR2 is FQGNSA. Here the CDR3 reads CASSGTRGLNTEAFF. For the CDR3, the DNA is TGTGCCAGCAGCGGAACCAGGGGGCTGAACACTGAAGCTTTCTTT.

The chain employs TRBV7-6 and TRBJ1-1, with D hard to call. V lost 5 bases and J 4 bases, leaving 11 bases between the germline ends. This CDR3 has 13 amino acids. Germline CDR1 and CDR2: SGHVS and FNYEAQ. CDR3 coding DNA: TGTGCCAGCAGCCCTCGGGAGAGCACTGAAGCTTTCTTT. It encodes CASSPRESTEAFF.

In its sample, this clonotype was seen a few times. V usage is TRBV29-1 and J usage is TRBJ1-2, with TRBD1 as a possible D gene (5 bases). The ends were cut back, 0 bases at V and 8 bases at J, with 13 bases in the middle. CDR3 length: 13 amino acids. From germline, CDR1 is SQVTM and CDR2 ANQGSEA. CDR3 region: CSVEDRRGWGYTF. CDR3 DNA: TGCAGCGTTGAAGATAGGAGGGGCTGGGGCTACACCTTC.

This clonotype has a handful of counts. J is TRBJ1-4 and V is TRBV20-1; no clear D. Germline loops: CDR1 DFQATT, CDR2 SNEGSKA (reference sequence). The CDR3 length is 12 residues. Trimming stripped 5 bases from V and 8 bases from J, with 12 bases between. The CDR3 reads CSAGLDPEKLFF. In nucleotides, the CDR3 is TGCAGTGCTGGCCTCGACCCCGAAAAACTGTTTTTT.

V is TRBV28 and J is TRBJ2-1; D is perhaps TRBD1 (7 bases). Trimming removed 7 bases at V and 9 bases at J, with 16 bases between. The CDR3 extends over 13 amino acids. Looked up from germline, CDR1 is MDHEN and CDR2 is SYDVKM. CDR3 in DNA: TGTGCCAGCACCCTTCAGGGGGGAAGTGAGCAGTTCTTC. Protein: CASTLQGGSEQFF.

This clonotype was seen just once. The gene calls are TRBV5-1 and TRBJ2-2; TRBD2 matches 9 bases. Germline CDR1 is SGHRS and CDR2 is YFSETQ. Trimming took 7 bases from V and 5 from J; bases not matched to a gene: 9. The CDR3 is 15 amino acids. This CDR3 reads CASGVSAGGTGELFF. CDR3 in DNA: TGCGCCAGCGGAGTCTCAGCGGGAGGAACCGGGGAGCTGTTTTTT.